The T cell receptor beta chain described here comes from a study of blood T cell repertoires in COVID-19. Trimming removed 9 bases from V and 4 bases from J, with 14 bases in between. Looked up from germline, CDR1 is KGHDR and CDR2 is SFDVKD. CDR3 length: 13 amino acids. Generated by immunoSEQ multiplex PCR, the TCRdb table keeps only in-frame clones and is missing some. The table records 200,000 to 250,000 clones, over 75% of them present only once. This receptor was identified in a human donor in a cohort sampled during active COVID-19. The sequencing input was peripheral blood. This rearrangement joins TRBV24-1 to TRBJ1-1; the D is unclear. The CDR3: CATQTGSGTEAFF. The CDR3 coding sequence is TGTGCCACCCAGACGGGATCGGGCACTGAAGCTTTCTTT.